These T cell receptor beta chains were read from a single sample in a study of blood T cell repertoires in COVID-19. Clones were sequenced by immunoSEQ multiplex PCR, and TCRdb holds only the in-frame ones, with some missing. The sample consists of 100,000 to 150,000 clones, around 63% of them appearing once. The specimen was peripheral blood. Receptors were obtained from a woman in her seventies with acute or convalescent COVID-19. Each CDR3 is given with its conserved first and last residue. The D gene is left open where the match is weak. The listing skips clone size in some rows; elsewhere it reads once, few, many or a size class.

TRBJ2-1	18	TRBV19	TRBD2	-	CASSSPGLATSSYNEQFF	TGTGCCAGTAGTAGCCCGGGACTAGCGACGAGCTCCTACAATGAGCAGTTCTTC
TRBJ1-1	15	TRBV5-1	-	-	CASSPGQQTSLEAFF	TGCGCCAGCAGTCCTGGACAGCAGACCTCTCTTGAAGCTTTCTTT
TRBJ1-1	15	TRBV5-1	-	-	CASTLVWSGDTEAFF	TGCGCCAGTACTCTAGTTTGGTCGGGGGACACTGAAGCTTTCTTT
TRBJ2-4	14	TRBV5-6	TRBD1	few	CASSWTGLENIQYF	TGTGCCAGCAGCTGGACAGGGTTGGAAAACATTCAGTACTTC
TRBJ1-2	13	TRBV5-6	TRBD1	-	CASSLDRGGGYTF	TGTGCCAGCAGCCTGGACAGGGGGGGTGGCTACACCTTC
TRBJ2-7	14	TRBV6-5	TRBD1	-	CASRARDREVEQYF	TGTGCCAGCAGGGCTCGGGACAGGGAAGTCGAGCAGTACTTC
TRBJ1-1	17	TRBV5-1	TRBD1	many	CASSLKRQGGLNTEAFF	TGCGCCAGCAGCTTGAAACGACAGGGAGGATTGAACACTGAAGCTTTCTTT
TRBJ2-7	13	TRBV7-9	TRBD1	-	CASRTGSSYEQYF	TGTGCCAGCCGGACAGGGAGCTCCTACGAGCAGTACTTC
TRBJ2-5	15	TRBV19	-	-	CASSIGLALRETQYF	TGTGCCAGTAGTATTGGGTTAGCTTTACGGGAGACCCAGTACTTC
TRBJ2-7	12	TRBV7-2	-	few	CASSLLAYEQYF	TGTGCCAGCAGCTTATTAGCCTACGAGCAGTACTTC
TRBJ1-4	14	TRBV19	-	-	CATSLYATNEKLFF	TGTGCCACCTCCCTATACGCAACTAATGAAAAACTGTTTTTT
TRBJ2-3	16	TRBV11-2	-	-	CASSRRASPITDTQYF	TGTGCCAGCAGCCGGCGGGCTTCCCCTATCACAGATACGCAGTATTTT
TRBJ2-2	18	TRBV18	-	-	CASSPLSQGGLNTGELFF	TGTGCCAGCTCACCCCTTAGTCAGGGGGGCTTGAACACCGGGGAGCTGTTTTTT
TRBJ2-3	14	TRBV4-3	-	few	CASSRGGVADTQYF	TGCGCCAGCAGTAGGGGGGGCGTCGCAGATACGCAGTATTTT
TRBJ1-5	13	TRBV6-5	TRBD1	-	CASSTGGSQPQHF	TGTGCCAGCAGTACAGGGGGCAGCCAGCCCCAGCATTTT
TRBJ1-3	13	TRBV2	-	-	CASSSSSGNTIYF	TGTGCCAGCAGCAGTTCCTCTGGAAACACCATATATTTT
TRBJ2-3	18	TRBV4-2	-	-	CASSQGGVLGLYTDTQYF	TGTGCCAGCAGCCAAGGGGGGGTCCTTGGACTATACACAGATACGCAGTATTTT
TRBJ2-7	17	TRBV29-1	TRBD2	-	CSVEDRAMAGESYEQYF	TGCAGCGTTGAAGATCGGGCAATGGCGGGAGAGTCCTACGAGCAGTACTTC
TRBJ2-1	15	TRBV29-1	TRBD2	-	CSVERPSGKRNEQFF	TGCAGCGTTGAAAGGCCTAGCGGAAAGAGGAATGAGCAGTTCTTC
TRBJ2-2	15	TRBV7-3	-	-	CASSPASANTGELFF	TGTGCCAGCAGCCCAGCAAGCGCGAACACCGGGGAGCTGTTTTTT
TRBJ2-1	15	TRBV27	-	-	CASSLGLTPYNEQFF	TGTGCCAGCAGTTTAGGTCTAACGCCCTACAATGAGCAGTTCTTC
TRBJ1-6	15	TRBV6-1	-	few	CASRTVQIYNSPLHF	TGTGCCAGCAGAACGGTACAGATCTATAATTCACCCCTCCACTTT
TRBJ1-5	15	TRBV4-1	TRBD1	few	CASSQETGSGQPQHF	TGCGCCAGCAGCCAAGAGACAGGGTCAGGGCAGCCCCAGCATTTT
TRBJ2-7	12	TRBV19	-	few	CASSPLGHEQYF	TGTGCCAGTAGTCCCCTGGGGCACGAGCAGTACTTC
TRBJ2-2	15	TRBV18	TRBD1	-	CASSPQDRGAGELFF	TGTGCCAGCTCACCACAAGACAGGGGAGCCGGGGAGCTGTTTTTT
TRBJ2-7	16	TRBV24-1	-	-	CATSDFRAGKNYEQYF	TGTGCCACCAGTGATTTCCGGGCAGGGAAGAACTACGAGCAGTACTTC
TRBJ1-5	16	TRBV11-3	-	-	CASSTSGLDGNQPQHF	TGTGCCAGCAGCACGTCAGGGTTGGATGGCAATCAGCCCCAGCATTTT
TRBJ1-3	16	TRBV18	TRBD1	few	CASSQRGGHSGNTIYF	TGTGCCAGCTCACAACGAGGGGGCCACTCTGGAAACACCATATATTTT
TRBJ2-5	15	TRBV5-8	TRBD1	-	CASSPGTGGGETQYF	TGTGCCAGCAGCCCCGGGACAGGGGGCGGAGAGACCCAGTACTTC
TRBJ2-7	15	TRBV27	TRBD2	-	CASSLGYLAGPEQYF	TGTGCCAGCAGCCTAGGGTATCTAGCGGGACCCGAGCAGTACTTC
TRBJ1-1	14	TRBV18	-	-	CASSPRGTDTEAFF	TGTGCCAGCTCACCAAGGGGGACGGACACTGAAGCTTTCTTT
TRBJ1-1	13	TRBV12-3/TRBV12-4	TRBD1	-	CASSLKPGGVAFF	TGTGCCAGCAGTTTAAAGCCAGGGGGAGTCGCTTTCTTT
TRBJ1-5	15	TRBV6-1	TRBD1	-	CASSEATGGGQPQHF	TGTGCCAGCAGTGAAGCAACAGGGGGTGGGCAGCCCCAGCATTTT
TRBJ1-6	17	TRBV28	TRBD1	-	CASGIAQGAVGNSPLHF	TGTGCCAGCGGAATAGCCCAGGGGGCAGTGGGTAATTCACCCCTCCACTTT
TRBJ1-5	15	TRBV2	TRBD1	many	CATVEGEGGPGPQHF	TGTGCCACCGTTGAGGGGGAAGGGGGCCCGGGGCCCCAGCATTTT
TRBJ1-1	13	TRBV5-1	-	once	CASSQQAGTEAFF	TGCGCCAGCAGCCAACAGGCGGGGACTGAAGCTTTCTTT
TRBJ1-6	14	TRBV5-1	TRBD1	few	CASSPGTGTSPLHF	TGCGCCAGCAGCCCCGGGACAGGGACTTCACCCCTCCACTTT
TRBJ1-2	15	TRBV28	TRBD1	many	CASSSSGTEDYGYTF	TGTGCCAGCAGTTCCTCCGGGACAGAGGACTATGGCTACACCTTC
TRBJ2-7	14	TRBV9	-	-	CASSSTATSYEQYF	TGTGCCAGCAGTTCGACAGCAACCTCCTACGAGCAGTACTTC
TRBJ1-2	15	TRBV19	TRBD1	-	CASRKDRGSSYGYTF	TGTGCCAGTAGAAAGGACAGGGGCTCTTCCTATGGCTACACCTTC
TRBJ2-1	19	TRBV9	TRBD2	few	CASSALGRRGTSGSNEQFF	TGTGCCAGCAGCGCACTCGGCCGTCGGGGGACTAGCGGGAGTAATGAGCAGTTCTTC
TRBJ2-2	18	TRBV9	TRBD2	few	CASSVDSGGALGTGELFF	TGTGCCAGCAGCGTGGATAGCGGGGGGGCCTTGGGCACCGGGGAGCTGTTTTTT
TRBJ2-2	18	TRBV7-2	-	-	CASSLLGTDRYNTGELFF	TGTGCCAGCAGCTTATTGGGGACGGACAGATACAACACCGGGGAGCTGTTTTTT
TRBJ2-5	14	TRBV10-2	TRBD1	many	CASSGTGVQLAQYF	TGCGCCAGCAGTGGAACAGGGGTCCAACTGGCCCAGTACTTC
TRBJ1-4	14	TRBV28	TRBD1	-	CASSTGQGTEKLFF	TGTGCCAGCAGTACGGGACAGGGGACGGAAAAACTGTTTTTT
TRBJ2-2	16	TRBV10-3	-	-	CAISESFRTIAGELFF	TGTGCCATCAGTGAGTCGTTCAGGACTATCGCCGGGGAGCTGTTTTTT
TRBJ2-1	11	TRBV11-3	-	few	CASSWEDEQFF	TGTGCCAGCAGTTGGGAGGATGAGCAGTTCTTC
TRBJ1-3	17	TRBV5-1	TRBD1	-	CASSPQELTGSGNTIYF	TGCGCCAGCAGCCCGCAGGAACTGACAGGGTCTGGAAACACCATATATTTT
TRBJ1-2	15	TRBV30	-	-	CAWSPLEGGDYGYTF	TGTGCCTGGAGTCCCCTGGAGGGGGGGGACTATGGCTACACCTTC
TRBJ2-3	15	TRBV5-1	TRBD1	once	CASSAGTGVTDTQYF	TGCGCCAGCAGCGCTGGGACAGGGGTCACAGATACGCAGTATTTT
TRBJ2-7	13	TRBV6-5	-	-	CASSYLNSYEQYF	TGTGCCAGCAGTTACCTAAACAGCTACGAGCAGTACTTC
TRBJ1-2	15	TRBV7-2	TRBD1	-	CASSLPRQGGYGYTF	TGTGCCAGCAGCTTACCTAGACAGGGAGGCTATGGCTACACCTTC
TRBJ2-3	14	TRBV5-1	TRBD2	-	CASSLSGAGDTQYF	TGCGCCAGCAGCTTAAGCGGGGCCGGAGATACGCAGTATTTT
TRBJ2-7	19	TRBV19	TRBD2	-	CASSMALATSGGYAYEQYF	TGTGCCAGTAGTATGGCCTTGGCGACTAGCGGGGGGTACGCCTACGAGCAGTACTTC
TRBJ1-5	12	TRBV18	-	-	CASSEGNQPQHF	TGTGCCAGCTCAGAGGGAAATCAGCCCCAGCATTTT
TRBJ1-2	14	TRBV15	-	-	CATSRDVGQYGYTF	TGTGCCACCAGCAGAGACGTAGGACAGTATGGCTACACCTTC
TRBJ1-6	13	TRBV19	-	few	CASSILYDSPLHF	TGTGCCAGTAGTATACTCTATGATTCACCCCTCCACTTT
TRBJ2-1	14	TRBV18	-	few	CASSPLGTYNEQFF	TGTGCCAGCTCACCACTGGGGACTTACAATGAGCAGTTCTTC
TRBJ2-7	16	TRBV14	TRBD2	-	CASSQELSGRNYEQYF	TGTGCCAGCAGCCAAGAATTGAGCGGGAGGAACTACGAGCAGTACTTC
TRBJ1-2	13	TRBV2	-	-	CASSSTTGYGYTF	TGTGCCAGCAGCTCAACCACAGGCTATGGCTACACCTTC